These 26 T cell receptor beta chains were sequenced from one sample in a study of T cells after yellow fever vaccination. In TCRdb, the 5' RACE reads were re-called with MiXCR into one record per CDR3 protein. The repertoire holds about 340,000 distinct CDR3 sequences, with roughly 8.7% as singletons. This specimen was PBMCs, taken on the day of the first yellow fever vaccination. Receptors originate from a man aged 18 to 29 who received the YFV17D yellow fever vaccine.

This sequence joins TRBV11-2 and TRBJ2-6; D uncertain. Germline lookup yields CDR1 SGHAT and CDR2 FQNNGV. V was cut by 2 bases and J by 4 bases, with 15 bases left in between. The CDR3 runs 17 residues. For the CDR3, the DNA is TGTGCCAGCAGCTTATTTTTTCCGAGAACCGGGGCCAACGTCCTGACTTTC. It encodes CASSLFFPRTGANVLTF.

In this sample, this clonotype turned up a few times. The genes are TRBV4-1 and TRBJ1-1, with D possibly TRBD1 on 5 matching bases. Germline assignment: CDR1 MGHRA and CDR2 YSYEKL. This CDR3 spans 14 amino acids. V was cut by 1 base and J by 3 bases, with 9 bases left in between. The CDR3 DNA follows: TGCGCCAGCAGCCAAGGGGGGGAGTACACTGAAGCTTTCTTT. This encodes CASSQGGEYTEAFF.

The chain couples TRBV19 to TRBJ2-1; D is undetermined. Looked up from germline, CDR1 is LNHDA and CDR2 is SQIVND (reference sequence). Between the trimmed V and J ends, which lost 3 bases and 10 bases, there was a span of 19 bases. The CDR3 has 15 residues. CDR3 DNA: TGTGCCAGTAGTATGCTCTCCCGCCGGGCCTCGGAGCAGTTCTTC. Protein: CASSMLSRRASEQFF.

This clonotype turned up a few times. The chain carries TRBV20-1 and TRBJ1-5; the match to TRBD1 covers 7 bases. Germline V gene lookup returns CDR1 DFQATT and CDR2 SNEGSKA (reference sequence). Trimming at V came to 2 bases and at J to 5 bases, leaving 6 bases not matched to a gene. CDR3 length equals 14 residues. Here the CDR3 DNA reads TGCAGTGCTAGAAGGGGGCCGACGGATCAGCCCCAGCATTTT. Protein product: CSARRGPTDQPQHF.

With respect to this clonotype: This sequence may be a read error, since a much larger clone differs from it by one base. The chain is built from TRBV18 and TRBJ2-3, with D possibly being TRBD2 (6 bases). The CDR3 loop spans 16 amino acids. The germline V gene has CDR1 KGHSH and CDR2 LQKENI. V was clipped by 0 bases and J by 2 bases, with 12 bases between them. CDR3 sequence: CASSPPGGYHTDTQYF. The CDR3 DNA is TGTGCCAGCTCACCACCGGGAGGATACCACACAGATACGCAGTATTTT. Variable domain in full (rest from reference TRBV18 and TRBJ2-3): NAGVMQNPRHLVRRRGQEARLRCSPMKGHSHVYWYRQLPEEGLKFMVYLQKENIIDESGMPKERFSAEFPKEGPSILRIQQVVRGDSAAYFCASSPPGGYHTDTQYFGPGTRLTVL.

In its sample, this clonotype was seen many times. The chain carries TRBV5-1 and TRBJ2-1; unclear D gene. V lost 0 bases and J 5 bases, leaving 9 bases between the germline ends. Germline V gene data show CDR1 as SGHRS and CDR2 as YFSETQ. The CDR3 consists of 14 residues. In nucleotides, the CDR3 is TGCGCCAGCAGCTTGGGGCCTACCAACAATGAGCAGTTCTTC. The encoded protein is CASSLGPTNNEQFF.

This clonotype was observed a handful of times. This chain links TRBV2 with TRBJ2-3; 7 positions agree with TRBD1. The CDR3 has 16 residues. V dropped 8 bases and J dropped 2; count of bases not matched to a gene: 13. Germline V gene data show CDR1 as SNHLY and CDR2 as FYNNEI. In DNA, the CDR3 is TGTGCCAGCCCGCCTACGACAGGGTATAACACAGATACGCAGTATTTT. It encodes CASPPTTGYNTDTQYF. The full variable domain, in which reference TRBV2 and TRBJ2-3 provide the parts outside the CDR3, is EPEVTQTPSHQVTQMGQEVILRCVPISNHLYFYWYRQILGQKVEFLVSFYNNEISEKSEIFDDQFSVERPDGSNFTLKIRSTKLEDSAMYFCASPPTTGYNTDTQYFGPGTRLTVL.

The genes are TRBV7-2 and TRBJ1-3, with D perhaps TRBD1 (5 bases). The CDR3 has 15 amino acids. Looked up from germline, CDR1 is SGHTA and CDR2 is FQGNSA. Trimming pared 6 bases from V and 0 bases from J, leaving 12 bases between. CDR3 in DNA: TGTGCCAGCAGGGCCGGGGCTTTCTCTGGAAACACCATATATTTT. This translates into CASRAGAFSGNTIYF.

This clonotype was recorded a few times. V is TRBV4-3 and J is TRBJ1-1; a possible D gene is TRBD1 (5 bases). V lost 0 bases and J lost 3, with 17 bases in between. Germline lookup yields CDR1 LGHNA and CDR2 YSLEER. The CDR3 sequence is 17 residues long. CDR3 nucleotide sequence: TGCGCCAGCAGCCAAGAACAGGCGCGGAGAGGGTACACTGAAGCTTTCTTT. It yields the protein CASSQEQARRGYTEAFF.

In this sample, this clonotype turned up a few times. The chain joins TRBV27 to TRBJ2-7, with 8 bases lining up with TRBD1. V dropped 6 bases and J dropped 2; count of bases not matched to a gene: 0. The CDR3 length is 12 residues. Looked up from germline, CDR1 is MNHEY and CDR2 is SMNVEV (reference sequence). The CDR3 region is CASRTGAYEQYF. In DNA form, the CDR3 reads TGTGCCAGCAGGACAGGGGCCTACGAGCAGTACTTC.

The table lists this clonotype with many counts. The chain couples TRBV6-5 to TRBJ1-2; TRBD1 matches at 7 bases. Germline loops: CDR1 MNHEY, CDR2 SVGAGI. The CDR3 is 13 amino acids. J gave up 7 bases and V 3 bases, and 5 bases lay outside the gene matches. The CDR3, as DNA: TGTGCCAGCAGTTATTTGCGGACAGGTGGCTACACCTTC. This gives the protein CASSYLRTGGYTF.

This clonotype was seen at least ten times. This chain links TRBV7-8 with TRBJ2-3; possible D gene TRBD2, 6 bases. The germline gives CDR1 SGHVS, CDR2 FQNEAQ. Trimming cost V 5 bases and J 2 bases, with 17 bases left between them. This CDR3 is 16 amino acids long. The CDR3 sequence: CASSPGGLAFTDTQYF. The DNA of the CDR3 is TGTGCCAGCAGCCCCGGTGGGCTAGCGTTCACAGATACGCAGTATTTT. The full variable domain, in which reference TRBV7-8 and TRBJ2-3 provide the parts outside the CDR3, is GAGVSQSPRYKVAKRGQDVALRCDPISGHVSLFWYQQALGQGPEFLTYFQNEAQLDKSGLPSDRFFAERPEGSVSTLKIQRTQQEDSAVYLCASSPGGLAFTDTQYFGPGTRLTVL.

There are a few counts of this clonotype. This chain links TRBV5-1 with TRBJ2-7; 8 bases are shared with TRBD1. CDR3 length: 14 amino acids. J lost 2 bases, V lost 4 bases, and 5 bases had no gene match. CDR1 is SGHRS, CDR2 YFSETQ, per germline. CDR3 protein: CASSHGQGPYEQYF. The CDR3 region has the DNA TGCGCCAGCAGCCACGGACAGGGCCCCTACGAGCAGTACTTC. Full variable domain (outside the CDR3, taken from reference TRBV5-1 and TRBJ2-7): KAGVTQTPRYLIKTRGQQVTLSCSPISGHRSVSWYQQTPGQGLQFLFEYFSETQRNKGNFPGRFSGRQFSNSRSEMNVSTLELGDSALYLCASSHGQGPYEQYFGPGTRLTVT.

This clonotype appeared a few times. The chain combines TRBV27 with TRBJ2-1; D is ambiguous. Germline CDR1 reads MNHEY; CDR2 reads SMNVEV (reference sequence). The CDR3 sequence is 14 residues long. The germline V and J ends were trimmed by 8 bases and 4 bases, with 15 bases remaining between them. CDR3: CASRRVSGYNEQFF. DNA for the CDR3: TGTGCCAGCCGTAGGGTATCTGGGTACAATGAGCAGTTCTTC.

The V gene is TRBV15, the J gene TRBJ1-6; 10 nucleotides line up with TRBD1. The CDR3 is 15 amino acids. The trim removed 3 bases at V and 10 bases at J, leaving 6 bases unmatched. Germline CDR1 and CDR2: LNHNV and YYDKDF (reference sequence). CDR3 sequence (DNA): TGTGCCACCAGCAGCGCGACAGGGGGCCACTCACCCCTCCACTTT. Residues: CATSSATGGHSPLHF.

In its sample, this clonotype was seen a few times. The gene calls are TRBV5-6 and TRBJ2-1; 8 nucleotides agree with TRBD2. V lost 3 bases to trimming and J lost 2 bases; unmatched junction nucleotides: 4. The CDR3 runs to 15 residues. Germline V gives CDR1 SGHDT, CDR2 YYEEEE. CDR3 nucleotide sequence: TGTGCCAGCAGCTACGGGACTAGACCCTACAATGAGCAGTTCTTC. Residues: CASSYGTRPYNEQFF. Complete variable domain (other parts from reference TRBV5-6 and TRBJ2-1): DAGVTQSPTHLIKTRGQQVTLRCSPKSGHDTVSWYQQALGQGPQFIFQYYEEEERQRGNFPDRFSGHQFPNYSSELNVNALLLGDSALYLCASSYGTRPYNEQFFGPGTRLTVL.

A few counts support this clonotype. The rearrangement joins TRBV7-2 to TRBJ2-2; the match to TRBD2 covers 7 bases. The CDR3 loop spans 15 amino acids. V gave up 4 bases and J gave up 5 bases; unmatched junction bases: 7. Per germline, CDR1 SGHTA and CDR2 FQGNSA. The CDR3 region has the DNA TGTGCCAGCAGCTCGGGGGAGGGGAGAACCGGGGAGCTGTTTTTT. Encoded protein: CASSSGEGRTGELFF.

Many counts were recorded for this clonotype. The chain links TRBV12-3 or TRBV12-4 to TRBJ2-7, with TRBD1 matching 9 bases. The CDR3 consists of 14 residues. V shed 4 bases, J shed 2 bases, and the junction held 3 bases outside the gene matches. This chain's CDR3 is CASSWGQGAYEQYV. The DNA for the CDR3 is TGTGCCAGCAGTTGGGGACAGGGAGCCTACGAGCAGTACGTC.

This clonotype was observed many times. The chain uses TRBV21-1 and TRBJ2-7. TRBV21-1 is marked as a pseudogene. The CDR3 runs to 12 residues. The CDR3 DNA reads TGTGCCAGCAGGGGGTATTCTTACGAGCAGTACGTC. Protein: CASRGYSYEQYV.

J is TRBJ2-3 and V is TRBV6-1; the match to TRBD2 covers 13 bases. CDR1 and CDR2 from the germline V gene are MNHNS and SASEGT. This CDR3 has 15 residues. V shed 6 bases, J shed 4 bases, and the junction held 4 bases outside the gene matches. CDR3 in DNA: TGTGCCAGCAGCCACGGACTAGCGGGGGCAGATACGCAGTATTTT. This gives the protein CASSHGLAGADTQYF.

This chain links TRBV7-2 with TRBJ1-1, with 11 positions matching TRBD1. Per the germline V gene, CDR1 is SGHTA and CDR2 is FQGNSA. J was trimmed by 5 bases and V by 5 bases; bases with no gene match: 7. CDR3 size: 15 residues. CDR3 bases: TGTGCCAGCAGCCCGGGACAGGGGGTTTTAACTGAAGCTTTCTTT. This encodes CASSPGQGVLTEAFF. Full variable domain (rest looked up from reference TRBV7-2 and TRBJ1-1): GAGVSQSPSNKVTEKGKDVELRCDPISGHTALYWYRQSLGQGLEFLIYFQGNSAPDKSGLPSDRFSAERTGGSVSTLTIQRTQQEDSAVYLCASSPGQGVLTEAFFGQGTRLTVV.

The chain combines TRBV28 with TRBJ2-1; D may be TRBD1 (6 bases). Per the germline V gene, CDR1 is MDHEN and CDR2 is SYDVKM. The germline V and J ends were trimmed by 4 bases and 0 bases, with 25 bases remaining between them. CDR3 length equals 20 residues. The CDR3 DNA reads as TGTGCCAGCAGTTCGCCCGGGACATCCAAAAACCCCTACTCCTACAATGAGCAGTTCTTC. Translation gives CASSSPGTSKNPYSYNEQFF.

This clonotype occurred many times. The chain uses TRBV12-3 or TRBV12-4 and TRBJ1-1; 9 positions match TRBD1. The CDR3 has 17 residues. Trimming took 7 bases from V and 0 from J; bases not matched to a gene: 12. This CDR3 reads CASKPTGGPPMNTEAFF. The DNA of the CDR3 is TGTGCCAGCAAACCGACAGGGGGTCCCCCCATGAACACTGAAGCTTTCTTT.

V is TRBV4-1 and J is TRBJ2-2, with D unresolved. In germline, CDR1 is MGHRA, CDR2 YSYEKL. The CDR3 is 14 amino acids. V gave up 4 bases and J gave up 6 bases, with 12 bases separating them. The CDR3 DNA sequence: TGCGCCAGCAGCCCCCCCGTCTGGGCCGGGGAGCTGTTTTTT. Protein: CASSPPVWAGELFF.

J is TRBJ1-1 and V is TRBV12-3 or TRBV12-4; a weak D match, TRBD1 (5 bases). Trimming pared 11 bases from V and 3 bases from J, leaving 16 bases between. The CDR3 covers 13 residues. In nucleotides, the CDR3 is TGTGCCGATCGTGTCAGGGCGGACACTGAAGCTTTCTTT. It translates to CADRVRADTEAFF.

J is TRBJ2-7 and V is TRBV6-2 or TRBV6-3, with 8 bases identical to TRBD2. The germline V gene has CDR1 MNHEY and CDR2 SVGEGT. Trimming cost V 10 bases and J 0 bases; bases outside gene matches: 8. This CDR3 spans 14 amino acids. CDR3 nucleotide sequence: TGTGCCACAACGACTAGCGCGAGCTCCTACGAGCAGTACTTC. Its protein is CATTTSASSYEQYF.